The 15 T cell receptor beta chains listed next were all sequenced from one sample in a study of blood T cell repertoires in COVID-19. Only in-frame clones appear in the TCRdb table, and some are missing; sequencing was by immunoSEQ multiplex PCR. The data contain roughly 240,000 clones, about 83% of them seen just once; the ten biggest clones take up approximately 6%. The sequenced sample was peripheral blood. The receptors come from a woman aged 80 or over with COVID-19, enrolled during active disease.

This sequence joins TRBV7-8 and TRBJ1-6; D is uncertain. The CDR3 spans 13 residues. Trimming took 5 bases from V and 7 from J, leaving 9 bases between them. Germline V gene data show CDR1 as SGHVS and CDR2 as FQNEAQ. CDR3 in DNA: TGTGCCAGCAGCCCGACGGGGAATTCACCCCTCCACTTT. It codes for CASSPTGNSPLHF.

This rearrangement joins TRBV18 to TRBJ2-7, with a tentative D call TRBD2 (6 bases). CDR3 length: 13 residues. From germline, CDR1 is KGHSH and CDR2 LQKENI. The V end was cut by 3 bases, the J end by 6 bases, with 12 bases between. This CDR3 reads CASSPSGVGEQYV. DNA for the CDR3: TGTGCCAGCTCACCCTCGGGGGTGGGCGAGCAGTACGTC.

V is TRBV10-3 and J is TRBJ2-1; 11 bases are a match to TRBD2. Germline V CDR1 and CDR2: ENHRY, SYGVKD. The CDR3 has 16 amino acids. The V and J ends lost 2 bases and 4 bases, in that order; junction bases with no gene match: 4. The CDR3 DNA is TGTGCCATCAGTGAGGCTAGCGGGGGGTGGTACAATGAGCAGTTCTTC. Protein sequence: CAISEASGGWYNEQFF.

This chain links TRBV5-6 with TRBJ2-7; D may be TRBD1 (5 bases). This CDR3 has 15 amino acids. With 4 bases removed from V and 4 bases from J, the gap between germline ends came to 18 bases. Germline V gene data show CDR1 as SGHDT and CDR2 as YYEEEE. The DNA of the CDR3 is TGTGCCAGCAGCCTTGGACACTCTGGTCTTTACGAGCAGTACGTC. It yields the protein CASSLGHSGLYEQYV.

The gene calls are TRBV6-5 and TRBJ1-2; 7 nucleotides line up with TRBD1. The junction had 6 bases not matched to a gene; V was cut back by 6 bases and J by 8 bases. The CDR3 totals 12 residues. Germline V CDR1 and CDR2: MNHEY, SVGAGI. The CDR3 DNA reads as TGTGCCAGCAGGACCACAGGGGCCGGCTACACCTTC. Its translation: CASRTTGAGYTF.

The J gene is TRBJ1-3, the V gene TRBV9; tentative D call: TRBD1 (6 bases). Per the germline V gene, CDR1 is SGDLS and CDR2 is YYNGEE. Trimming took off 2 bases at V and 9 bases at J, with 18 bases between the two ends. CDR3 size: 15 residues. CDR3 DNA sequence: TGTGCCAGCAGCGTTGAAGGATTCACAGGGTCCACCATATATTTT. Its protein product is CASSVEGFTGSTIYF.

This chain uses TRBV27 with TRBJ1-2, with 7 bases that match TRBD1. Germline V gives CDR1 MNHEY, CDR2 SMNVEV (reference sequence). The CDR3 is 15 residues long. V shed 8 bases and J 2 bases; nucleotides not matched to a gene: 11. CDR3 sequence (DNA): TGTGCCAGCGGCTCAAACAGGGGATCCAACTATGGCTACACCTTC. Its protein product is CASGSNRGSNYGYTF.

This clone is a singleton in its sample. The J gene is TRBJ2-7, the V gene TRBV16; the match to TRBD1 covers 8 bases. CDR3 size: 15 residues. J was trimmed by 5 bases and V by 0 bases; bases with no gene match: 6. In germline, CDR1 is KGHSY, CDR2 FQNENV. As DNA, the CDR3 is TGTGCCAGCAGCCAATCGGGGGGACAGGTCAACGAGCAGTACTTC. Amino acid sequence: CASSQSGGQVNEQYF. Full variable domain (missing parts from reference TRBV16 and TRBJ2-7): GEEVAQTPKHLVRGEGQKAKLYCAPIKGHSYVFWYQQVLKNEFKFLISFQNENVFDETGMPKERFSAKCLPNSPCSLEIQATKLEDSAVYFCASSQSGGQVNEQYFGPGTRLTVT.

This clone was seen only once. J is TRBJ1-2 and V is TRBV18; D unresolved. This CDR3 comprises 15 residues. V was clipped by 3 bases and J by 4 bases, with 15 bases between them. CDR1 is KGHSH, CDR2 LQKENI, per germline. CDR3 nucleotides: TGTGCCAGCTCACCCCCGTCCCGGGGAAGCTATGGCTACACCTTC. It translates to CASSPPSRGSYGYTF. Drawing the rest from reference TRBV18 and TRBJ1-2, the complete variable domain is NAGVMQNPRHLVRRRGQEARLRCSPMKGHSHVYWYRQLPEEGLKFMVYLQKENIIDESGMPKERFSAEFPKEGPSILRIQQVVRGDSAAYFCASSPPSRGSYGYTFGSGTRLTVV.

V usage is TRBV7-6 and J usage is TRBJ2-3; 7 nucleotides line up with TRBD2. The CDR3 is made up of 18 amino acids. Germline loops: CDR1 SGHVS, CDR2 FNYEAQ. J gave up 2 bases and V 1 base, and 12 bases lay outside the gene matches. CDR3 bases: TGTGCCAGCAGCTTAGATTGGGCCGGCGGGGGATACACAGATACGCAGTATTTT. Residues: CASSLDWAGGGYTDTQYF.

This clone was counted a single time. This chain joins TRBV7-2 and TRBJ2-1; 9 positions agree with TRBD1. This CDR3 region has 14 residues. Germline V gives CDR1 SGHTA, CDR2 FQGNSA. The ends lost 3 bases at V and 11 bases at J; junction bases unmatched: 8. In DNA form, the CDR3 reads TGTGCCAGCAGCTTGGGGACAGGGCCTAGTAAGCAGTTCTTC. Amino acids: CASSLGTGPSKQFF. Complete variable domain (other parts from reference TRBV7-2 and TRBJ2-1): GAGVSQSPSNKVTEKGKDVELRCDPISGHTALYWYRQSLGQGLEFLIYFQGNSAPDKSGLPSDRFSAERTGGSVSTLTIQRTQQEDSAVYLCASSLGTGPSKQFFGPGTRLTVL.

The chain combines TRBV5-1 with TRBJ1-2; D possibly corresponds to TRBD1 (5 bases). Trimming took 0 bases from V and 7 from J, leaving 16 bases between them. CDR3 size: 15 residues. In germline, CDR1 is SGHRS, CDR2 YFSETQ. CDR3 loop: CASSLAGYSKSGYTF. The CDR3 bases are TGCGCCAGCAGCTTGGCAGGGTATAGCAAGTCTGGCTACACCTTC.

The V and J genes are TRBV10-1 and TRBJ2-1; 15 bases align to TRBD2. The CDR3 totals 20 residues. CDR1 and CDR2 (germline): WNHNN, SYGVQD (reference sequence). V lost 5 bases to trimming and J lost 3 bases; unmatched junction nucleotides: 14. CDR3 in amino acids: CASSPRPGLAGGVNYNEQFF. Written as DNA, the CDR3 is TGCGCCAGCAGTCCTCGACCGGGACTAGCGGGGGGTGTGAACTACAATGAGCAGTTCTTC.

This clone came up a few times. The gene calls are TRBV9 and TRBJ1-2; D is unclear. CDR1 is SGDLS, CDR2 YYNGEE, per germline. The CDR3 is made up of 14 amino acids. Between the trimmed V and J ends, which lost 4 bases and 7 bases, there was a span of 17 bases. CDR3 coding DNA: TGTGCCAGCAGCTACGGAGAAGGATTGGGTGGCTACACCTTC. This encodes CASSYGEGLGGYTF.

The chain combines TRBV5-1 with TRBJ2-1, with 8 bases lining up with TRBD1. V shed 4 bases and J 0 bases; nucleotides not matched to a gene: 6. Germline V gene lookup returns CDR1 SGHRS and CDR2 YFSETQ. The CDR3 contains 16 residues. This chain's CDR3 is CASSMDRATSYNEQFF. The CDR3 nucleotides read TGCGCCAGCAGCATGGACAGGGCAACCTCCTACAATGAGCAGTTCTTC.